Following are 20 T cell receptor beta chains from one sample sequenced in a study of early T cells in non-severe SARS-CoV-2 infection. From the 5' RACE reads, TCRdb called clonotypes with MiXCR, one entry per CDR3 protein. This table has 28,000 or so distinct CDR3 sequences, 3.9% appearing once. The sample was whole blood. These TCRs come from an adult who was a healthcare worker with PCR-confirmed SARS-CoV-2 infection or an uninfected control (not recorded which).

This clonotype was seen only a few times. The chain is built from TRBV9 and TRBJ1-2, with D possibly being TRBD1 (6 bases). Germline assignment: CDR1 SGDLS and CDR2 YYNGEE. Trimming took off 4 bases at V and 1 base at J, with 14 bases between the two ends. The CDR3 loop spans 15 amino acids. CDR3 in amino acids: CASSTPGAFNYGYTF. Here the CDR3 DNA reads TGTGCCAGCAGCACCCCAGGGGCGTTTAACTATGGCTACACCTTC.

This clonotype was counted ten times or more. The chain carries TRBV19 and TRBJ2-2; 8 bases map to TRBD1. The CDR3 runs 15 residues. Germline V gives CDR1 LNHDA, CDR2 SQIVND (reference sequence). The V segment lost 4 bases and the J segment 4 bases; nucleotides outside the gene matches: 5. The DNA of the CDR3 is TGTGCCAGTAGTAAGGACAGGGTCGGCACCGGGGAGCTGTTTTTT. Encoded protein: CASSKDRVGTGELFF. Supplemented by reference TRBV19 and TRBJ2-2, the full variable domain reads DGGITQSPKYLFRKEGQNVTLSCEQNLNHDAMYWYRQDPGQGLRLIYYSQIVNDFQKGDIAEGYSVSREKKESFPLTVTSAQKNPTAFYLCASSKDRVGTGELFFGEGSRLTVL.

In its sample, this clonotype was seen many times. V is TRBV5-1 and J is TRBJ2-3; TRBD2 matches 11 bases. The CDR3 is made up of 15 amino acids. V lost 4 bases, J lost 6 bases, and 7 bases stayed unmatched. Germline assignment: CDR1 SGHRS and CDR2 YFSETQ. This CDR3 is CASSRQTSGMDTQYF. The DNA of the CDR3 is TGCGCCAGCAGCCGCCAGACTAGCGGGATGGATACGCAGTATTTT.

The chain is built from TRBV9 and TRBJ1-6; D uncertain. From germline, CDR1 is SGDLS and CDR2 YYNGEE. The CDR3 extends over 13 amino acids. The germline V and J ends were trimmed by 4 bases and 9 bases, with 11 bases remaining between them. The CDR3, as DNA: TGTGCCAGCAGCCCGGAACTGGGTTCACCCCTCCACTTT. It specifies CASSPELGSPLHF.

This clonotype has at least ten counts. DNA for the CDR3: TGTGCCAGCAGCCGGAACACAGACCATGGCTACACCTTC. Its translation is CASSRNTDHGYTF. This rearrangement joins TRBV3-1 to TRBJ1-2, with no clear D. The CDR3 spans 13 residues. The V gene lost 4 bases and the J gene lost 6 bases, with 12 bases spanning the gap. In germline, CDR1 is LGHDT, CDR2 YNNKEL (reference sequence).

In its sample, this clonotype was seen many times. The chain combines TRBV7-2 with TRBJ2-3, with TRBD1 matching over 10 bases. The CDR3 is 12 amino acids. Germline CDR1 is SGHTA and CDR2 is FQGNSA. V gave up 4 bases and J gave up 10 bases; unmatched junction bases: 2. CDR3 coding DNA: TGTGCCAGCAGCTCCGACAGGGGGCCGCAGTATTTT. Its protein product is CASSSDRGPQYF.

This clonotype was seen repeatedly, ten times or more. This chain links TRBV7-2 with TRBJ2-7, with D perhaps being TRBD1 or TRBD2 (5 bases each). This CDR3 has 15 residues. Trimming took off 5 bases at V and 3 bases at J, with 17 bases between the two ends. In germline, CDR1 is SGHTA, CDR2 FQGNSA. CDR3 DNA sequence: TGTGCCAGCAGCGACGGGGCAGGGAGAGTCTACGAGCAGTACTTC. It yields the protein CASSDGAGRVYEQYF.

This clonotype was observed many times. The V and J genes are TRBV6-5 and TRBJ2-3; TRBD2 matches at 7 bases. After removal of 5 bases from V and 5 bases from J, the junction contained 10 bases not matched to a gene. The CDR3 contains 15 residues. CDR1 and CDR2 (germline): MNHEY, SVGAGI. The chain's CDR3 is CASSPMAGVLDTQYF. The CDR3 nucleotides read TGTGCCAGCAGTCCCATGGCGGGAGTTTTAGATACGCAGTATTTT.

This sequence joins TRBV2 and TRBJ1-1; maybe TRBD1 (6 bases). From germline, CDR1 is SNHLY and CDR2 FYNNEI. Trimming pared 6 bases from V and 5 bases from J, leaving 10 bases between. The CDR3 totals 12 residues. CDR3 DNA: TGTGCCAGCAGAGGGGGATGGACTGAAGCTTTCTTT. As protein: CASRGGWTEAFF.

This clonotype was found many times. This chain uses TRBV14 with TRBJ2-7; TRBD1 aligns across 9 bases. CDR1 is SGHDN, CDR2 FVKESK, per germline. The CDR3 covers 13 residues. V shed 5 bases, J shed 10 bases, and the junction held 9 bases outside the gene matches. The CDR3 reads CASSWAGTGSQYF. DNA for the CDR3: TGTGCCAGCAGCTGGGCCGGGACAGGGAGTCAGTACTTC.

In this sample, this clonotype turned up a few times. The rearrangement joins TRBV24-1 to TRBJ2-2; D is perhaps TRBD1 or TRBD2 (5 bases each). V gave up 4 bases and J gave up 11 bases, with 10 bases separating them. CDR1 is KGHDR and CDR2 is SFDVKD in the germline V gene. CDR3 length: 12 residues. CDR3 amino acids: CATSDGTAELFF. The CDR3 region has the DNA TGTGCCACCAGTGACGGGACCGCAGAGCTGTTTTTT.

In this sample, this clonotype turned up many times. V is TRBV4-1 and J is TRBJ1-1; TRBD1 is a possible D gene (5 bases). CDR3 length: 16 amino acids. CDR1 and CDR2 from the germline V gene are MGHRA and YSYEKL. V lost 3 bases to trimming and J lost 1 base, with 15 bases between them. CDR3 DNA: TGCGCCAGCAGCCATGGGGGAAGCGGAACGAACACTGAAGCTTTCTTT. Amino acids: CASSHGGSGTNTEAFF.

This chain uses TRBV30 with TRBJ2-1; D might be TRBD2 (6 bases). The germline gives CDR1 GTSNPN, CDR2 SVGIG (reference sequence). CDR3 size: 11 residues. V lost 1 base to trimming and J lost 12 bases, with 10 bases between them. The CDR3 bases are TGTGCCTGGAGTGGGGGTAGCGGGCAGTTCTTC. Encoded protein: CAWSGGSGQFF.

The chain's CDR3 is CASSLLDKDTEAFF. The CDR3 nucleotides are TGTGCCAGCTCACTCCTTGACAAGGACACTGAAGCTTTCTTT. The gene calls are TRBV18 and TRBJ1-1; D is uncertain. Germline V gene data show CDR1 as KGHSH and CDR2 as LQKENI. V was shortened by 4 bases and J by 3 bases, with 12 bases between the two germline ends. This CDR3 contains 14 residues.

Points on this clonotype: A much larger clone differs by one base, so this may be a read error. In this CDR3 the conserved last residue, phenylalanine or tryptophan, is missing, so a read error is likely. This rearrangement joins TRBV6-5 to TRBJ1-1; D unclear. This CDR3 contains 11 residues. The V and J ends lost 5 bases and 4 bases respectively, with 5 bases between them. Germline lookup yields CDR1 MNHEY and CDR2 SVGAGI. CDR3 sequence (DNA): TGTGCCAGCAGTCGATCCACTGAAGCTTTCTCT. Translating gives CASSRSTEAFS.

This clonotype occurred many times. The chain recombines TRBV6-5 with TRBJ1-2, with a tentative D call TRBD1 (5 bases). CDR1 is MNHEY and CDR2 is SVGAGI in the germline V gene. The length of the CDR3 is 14 residues. V lost 0 bases, J lost 4 bases, and 9 bases lay in between. Here the CDR3 reads CASSYSSGGYGYTF. In DNA form, the CDR3 reads TGTGCCAGCAGTTACTCCAGCGGGGGCTATGGCTACACCTTC.

This clonotype was seen many times. This chain connects TRBV20-1 to TRBJ1-1, with 11 bases matching TRBD1. The CDR3 runs to 15 residues. Germline V lookup: CDR1 DFQATT, CDR2 SNEGSKA (reference sequence). With 3 bases clipped from V and 5 bases from J, the junction kept 8 bases outside the gene matches. CDR3 sequence: CSARDRGPLRTEAFF. The CDR3 DNA sequence: TGCAGTGCTAGGGACAGGGGGCCTCTACGAACTGAAGCTTTCTTT.

This clonotype came up many times. This chain connects TRBV4-1 to TRBJ1-1; D possibly corresponds to TRBD1 (5 bases). Trimming cost V 2 bases and J 3 bases, with 13 bases left between them. CDR3 length: 15 amino acids. CDR1 is MGHRA, CDR2 YSYEKL, per germline. CDR3: CASSQQGLGDTEAFF. The CDR3 coding sequence is TGCGCCAGCAGCCAACAGGGACTTGGGGACACTGAAGCTTTCTTT.

Ten or more counts support this clonotype. This chain uses TRBV30 with TRBJ1-2, with 8 bases aligning to TRBD1. The V gene's germline CDR1 is GTSNPN and CDR2 SVGIG (reference sequence). J gave up 8 bases and V 2 bases, and 10 bases lay outside the gene matches. CDR3 size: 14 residues. In DNA, the CDR3 is TGTGCCTGGAGTAGGGACAGGCCCCGGGACGGCTACACCTTC. Amino acids: CAWSRDRPRDGYTF.

This clonotype was counted a few times. The chain carries TRBV2 and TRBJ2-7; D not certain. Trimming removed 8 bases at V and 2 bases at J, with 7 bases between. There are 11 residues in the CDR3. Germline V gene data show CDR1 as SNHLY and CDR2 as FYNNEI. In nucleotides, the CDR3 is TGTGCCAGCCTCGGTCCCTACGAGCAGTACTTC. Its translation: CASLGPYEQYF.